This T cell receptor beta chain comes out of a study of Ad26.COV2.S vaccination and SARS-CoV-2 variants. The treatment denotes: 19 received Ad26.COV2.S at low or high dose, single or two shots; 5 received placebo; per-sample allocation not given. At day 63 after the first vaccine or placebo injection, samples were drawn. The CDR3 extends over 17 amino acids. CDR1 is SGHTA and CDR2 is FQGNSA in the germline V gene. V dropped 1 base and J dropped 2; count of bases not matched to a gene: 5. Sequenced by immunoSEQ multiplex PCR; TCRdb stores in-frame clones only, minus some. Found here are some 340,000 clones, roughly 80% of them singletons; the top ten hold approximately 2%.

Sequences were derived from peripheral blood, sampled in a trial of Ad26.COV2.S vaccine versus placebo. The source of this sequence is a person aged 18 to 59 who received the Ad26.COV2.S COVID-19 vaccine or a placebo. This sequence joins TRBV7-2 and TRBJ2-1, with 10 bases lining up with TRBD2. For the CDR3, the DNA is TGTGCCAGCAGCTTAGATGTGAGCGGGGGGGCCTACAATGAGCAGTTCTTC. Protein: CASSLDVSGGAYNEQFF.